A selection of T cell receptor beta chains follows, all from one sample in a study of blood T cells in healthy people across ages. TCRdb re-derived calls from the 5' RACE reads in MiXCR, one entry per CDR3 protein. The sample lists 720,000 or so distinct CDR3 sequences, 40% to 50% seen once, with around 30% in the top ten. The sequenced sample consisted of blood. Receptor source: a man older than 75 in good health. CDR3s include the opening cysteine and the closing phenylalanine or tryptophan. The order of the fields is clone size, J gene, V gene, D gene, CDR3 DNA, CDR3 protein. D genes are given only for firm matches. Clone size is given for some rows only: seen once, a few or many times, or a class if the clone is expanded.

>.|TRBJ1-5|TRBV20-1|.
TGCAGTGCTAGAGACTGGAATAGCAATCAGCCCCAGCATTTT
CSARDWNSNQPQHF
>.|TRBJ2-2|TRBV6-7|TRBD1
TGTGCCAGCAGTTACTCGGCAACAGGGGGCTTGTATTTGTTTTTT
CASSYSATGGLYLFF
>.|TRBJ2-1|TRBV7-9|.
TGTGCCAGCAGCTTAGCAGACGGCTCCCGGATCAATGAGCAGTTCTTC
CASSLADGSRINEQFF
>many|TRBJ2-5|TRBV6-2/TRBV6-3|TRBD2
TGTGCCAGCAGTTACTCGGCGGGGGAGGTACAAGAGACCCAGTACTTC
CASSYSAGEVQETQYF
>.|TRBJ1-4|TRBV20-1|.
TGCAGTGCTAGAGATGCGGGGAGGGGCGTGGAAAAACTGTTTTTT
CSARDAGRGVEKLFF
>few|TRBJ2-4|TRBV29-1|.
TGCAGCGTTTTACGGGGCAATGAGCAGTACTTC
CSVLRGNEQYF
>few|TRBJ1-2|TRBV6-1|.
TGTGCCAGCAGTGAAGCGCAACAGGGATCCTATGGCTACACCTTC
CASSEAQQGSYGYTF
>.|TRBJ1-2|TRBV4-1|.
TGCGCCAGCAGCCCCGATCGGCGGGATGGCTACACCTTC
CASSPDRRDGYTF
>few|TRBJ2-1|TRBV29-1|TRBD2
TGCAGCGGAAGACTAGCGGGGACCTACAATGAGCAGTTCTTC
CSGRLAGTYNEQFF
>.|TRBJ1-2|TRBV29-1|.
TGCAGCGTTGAAGACAGGAGGTATGGCTACACCTTC
CSVEDRRYGYTF
>.|TRBJ2-4|TRBV6-5|.
TGTGCCAGCAGTTACTCGGGGGTTCCACTAGCCAAAAACATTCAGTACTTC
CASSYSGVPLAKNIQYF
>.|TRBJ2-5|TRBV20-1|.
TGCAGTGCAACGGACAGCCGAAGGCAAGAGACCCAGTACTTC
CSATDSRRQETQYF
>few|TRBJ2-7|TRBV20-1|TRBD1
TGCAGTGCGTTAGGACAGGGGGTTACCTACGAGCAGTACTTC
CSALGQGVTYEQYF
>.|TRBJ1-1|TRBV6-2/TRBV6-3|.
TGTGCCAGCAGCTTCGGGACTTTAAACACTGAAGCTTTCTTT
CASSFGTLNTEAFF
>few|TRBJ2-1|TRBV28|.
TGTGCCAGCAGTTTATCGGCCCCCGGACGCAACCCTGAGCAGTTCTTC
CASSLSAPGRNPEQFF
>.|TRBJ2-1|TRBV7-3|TRBD2
TGTGCCAGCAGCTTAAGGAGCGGAGCGGGAGGTCGGGGCAATGAGCAGTTCTTC
CASSLRSGAGGRGNEQFF
>.|TRBJ2-3|TRBV29-1|.
TGCAGCGCCGCCCCTCCCGGGGCAGGGAGCACAGATACGCAGTATTTT
CSAAPPGAGSTDTQYF
>many|TRBJ2-3|TRBV20-1|TRBD1
TGCAGTGCTAGGAAGGACAGGGGACCGTACACAGATACGCAGTATTTT
CSARKDRGPYTDTQYF
>.|TRBJ1-5|TRBV5-6|.
TGTGCCAGCACCCAACGGGGACGCCGGGTCAATCAGCCCCAGCATTTT
CASTQRGRRVNQPQHF
>.|TRBJ2-3|TRBV20-1|.
TGCAGTGCTTTCCCTTCTAGCACAGATACGCAGTATTTT
CSAFPSSTDTQYF
>.|TRBJ2-7|TRBV24-1|.
TGTGCCACCAGTGATCCCCGGACATCCGCCTACGAGCAGTACTTC
CATSDPRTSAYEQYF
>few|TRBJ2-3|TRBV27|.
TGTGCCAGCCGCGGAACTACGCAGTATTTT
CASRGTTQYF
>few|TRBJ2-1|TRBV9|TRBD2
TGTGCCAGCAGCCCCCGGGGAGGGGATGAGCAGTTCTTC
CASSPRGGDEQFF
>.|TRBJ2-5|TRBV20-1|TRBD2
TGCAGTGCTGACCCGGGACTACAACAAGAGACCCAGTACTTC
CSADPGLQQETQYF
>.|TRBJ1-2|TRBV11-2|.
TGTGCCAGCAGCTTAGCCTCCTTGTTAGGGAGCCATGGCTACACCTTC
CASSLASLLGSHGYTF
>many|TRBJ2-5|TRBV12-3/TRBV12-4|.
TGTGCCAGCAGTCCCCCCGGGATGGAAGAGACCCAGTACTTC
CASSPPGMEETQYF
>.|TRBJ2-7|TRBV6-5|TRBD2
TGTGCCAGCAGTCCTCGGACTAGCGGGAGAAACGAGCAGTACTTC
CASSPRTSGRNEQYF
>.|TRBJ1-5|TRBV7-2|.
TGTGCCAGCAGCTATCGGCGGGATCAGCCCCAGCATTTT
CASSYRRDQPQHF
>.|TRBJ2-1|TRBV11-3|TRBD1
TGTGCCAGCAGCTTAGAGGCAGGGGGCCAATACAATGAGCAGTTCTTC
CASSLEAGGQYNEQFF
>.|TRBJ1-4|TRBV5-1|TRBD1
TGCGCCACCAGGACAGGCCTTAATGAAAAACTGTTTTTT
CATRTGLNEKLFF
>.|TRBJ2-1|TRBV7-2|TRBD2
TGTGCCAGCAGCTTAGGGGCGGGACTAACCTACAATGAGCAGTTCTTC
CASSLGAGLTYNEQFF
>.|TRBJ1-2|TRBV14|TRBD1
TGTGCCAGCAGCCTTGGCAGGACAGGGACTAACTATGGCTACACCTTC
CASSLGRTGTNYGYTF
>.|TRBJ2-7|TRBV29-1|TRBD1
TGCAGCGTTAGGGGACAGGGGATCGACGAGCAGTACTTC
CSVRGQGIDEQYF
>.|TRBJ2-2|TRBV11-2|TRBD2
TGTGCCAGCAGCTCTAACCCTACAACTAGCGGGAGCAGCTTTAAGGCCGGGGAGCTGTTTTTT
CASSSNPTTSGSSFKAGELFF
>.|TRBJ1-2|TRBV20-1|TRBD1
TGCAGTGCTAGGACAGGGGGCAGCGGCTACACCTTC
CSARTGGSGYTF
>.|TRBJ2-1|TRBV7-2|.
TGTGCCAGCAGCCAGCGCCGGGACTCTTACAATGAGCAGTTCTTC
CASSQRRDSYNEQFF
>.|TRBJ2-7|TRBV7-6|TRBD2
TGTGCCAGCAGCGTGTCCGCGGGACTAGCGGGACGTTCCGAGCAGTACTTC
CASSVSAGLAGRSEQYF
>few|TRBJ1-2|TRBV3-1|.
TGTGCCAGCAGCCAGCGCGCAAATGGCTACACCTTC
CASSQRANGYTF
>.|TRBJ1-6|TRBV5-1|TRBD1
TGCGCCAGCAGCCCGGGACAGGATGGCGCACCCCTCCACTTT
CASSPGQDGAPLHF
>.|TRBJ2-1|TRBV20-1|.
TGCAGTGCTAGAGGCTGCGTGGCAGCGTCATACAATGAGCAGTTCTTC
CSARGCVAASYNEQFF